Presented here are 24 T cell receptor beta chains from one specimen sequenced in a study of T-cell reconstitution after alpha-beta-depleted transplantation in children. Preparation of the TCRbeta library was carried out with unique molecular identifiers. TCRdb reprocessed the PCR reads with MiXCR, giving one entry per CDR3 protein. Among around 190,000 distinct CDR3 sequences listed, approximately 7% were seen once. Sequenced material: PBMCs, taken before TCRalphabeta/CD19-depleted stem cell transplant. The source of these receptors is a boy aged 2 to 10 with acute lymphoblastic leukemia, due to receive a stem cell transplant.

CDR3 nucleotide sequence: TGTGCCAGCAGCCACACGGGCGAAGCTTTCTTT. Encoded protein: CASSHTGEAFF. This sequence joins TRBV6-6 and TRBJ1-1; D remains ambiguous. The CDR3 runs 11 residues. Per germline, CDR1 MNHNY and CDR2 SVGAGI (reference sequence). V lost 6 bases and J lost 8, with 10 bases in between.

This clonotype was seen repeatedly, ten times or more. The chain has TRBV5-1 and TRBJ2-5; 8 bases are a match to TRBD2. Germline V gene data show CDR1 as SGHRS and CDR2 as YFSETQ. The CDR3 has 15 residues. V dropped 6 bases and J dropped 4; count of bases not matched to a gene: 11. CDR3 bases: TGCGCCAGCATGGCGGGTAGCGGGGTTAGAGAGACCCAGTACTTC. Its translation: CASMAGSGVRETQYF.

This clonotype has a count of ten or more. V and J are TRBV28 and TRBJ2-5, with D perhaps TRBD1 (5 bases). This CDR3 has 14 amino acids. CDR1 is MDHEN, CDR2 SYDVKM, per germline. Trimming left V 6 bases short and J 7 bases short, with 18 bases between. DNA for the CDR3: TGTGCCAGCAGACAGGTCCTGAAATGGTGGACCCAGTACTTC. This gives the protein CASRQVLKWWTQYF.

This clonotype was seen at least ten times. The chain couples TRBV10-3 to TRBJ1-1, with D uncertain. CDR3 size: 13 residues. Germline V CDR1 and CDR2: ENHRY, SYGVKD. With 5 bases removed from V and 5 bases from J, the gap between germline ends came to 12 bases. This chain's CDR3 is CAISRTVTTEAFF. CDR3 bases: TGTGCCATCAGTCGGACCGTCACGACTGAAGCTTTCTTT.

This chain links TRBV28 with TRBJ2-2, with 12 bases identical to TRBD2. Germline trimming cut 6 bases from V and 8 bases from J; bases unmatched to any gene: 7. Germline lookup yields CDR1 MDHEN and CDR2 SYDVKM. This CDR3 spans 15 amino acids. This chain's CDR3 is CASRARLAGVGELFF. CDR3 bases: TGTGCCAGCAGGGCGCGACTAGCGGGGGTGGGGGAGCTGTTTTTT.

This clonotype was detected only a few times. V is TRBV29-1 and J is TRBJ2-5; 11 bases map to TRBD2. The CDR3 spans 14 residues. Trimming took 6 bases from V and 2 from J; bases not matched to a gene: 5. Looked up from germline, CDR1 is SQVTM and CDR2 is ANQGSEA. The CDR3 sequence is CSVGTSGLQETQYF. CDR3 DNA: TGCAGCGTGGGGACTAGCGGTTTACAAGAGACCCAGTACTTC.

This clonotype was seen ten or more times. The chain joins TRBV5-1 to TRBJ1-2; 10 positions match TRBD1. The CDR3 runs 15 residues. Germline V gene data show CDR1 as SGHRS and CDR2 as YFSETQ. J was trimmed by 4 bases and V by 0 bases; bases with no gene match: 3. The CDR3 DNA reads TGCGCCAGCAGCTTGGAGGGACAGGGGAGCTATGGCTACACCTTC. It yields the protein CASSLEGQGSYGYTF.

This clonotype occurred many times. V and J are TRBV4-2 and TRBJ1-6; weak D call: TRBD1 (5 bases). V gave up 2 bases and J gave up 2 bases, with 13 bases separating them. This CDR3 spans 17 amino acids. Germline values: CDR1 LGHNA, CDR2 YNFKEQ. The CDR3 bases are TGTGCCAGCAGCCAACCGGGACCATTTACCTATAATTCACCCCTCCACTTT. This codes for CASSQPGPFTYNSPLHF.

Ten or more counts support this clonotype. The V and J genes are TRBV28 and TRBJ1-5; no reliable D call. This CDR3 region has 15 residues. V shed 5 bases and J shed 2 bases, with 13 bases lying between them. Germline CDR1 MDHEN, CDR2 SYDVKM. The CDR3 DNA reads as TGTGCCAGCAGTGCCCGGATAAGGGGCAATCAGCCCCAGCATTTT. Protein sequence: CASSARIRGNQPQHF. The full variable domain, with the rest looked up from reference TRBV28 and TRBJ1-5, is DVKVTQSSRYLVKRTGEKVFLECVQDMDHENMFWYRQDPGLGLRLIYFSYDVKMKEKGDIPEGYSVSREKKERFSLILESASTNQTSMYLCASSARIRGNQPQHFGDGTRLSIL.

This clonotype was counted many times. The chain carries TRBV20-1 and TRBJ2-5; D perhaps matches TRBD2 (5 bases). Germline CDR1 is DFQATT and CDR2 is SNEGSKA (reference sequence). The CDR3 runs 17 residues. The ends were cut back, 0 bases at V and 2 bases at J, with 19 bases in the middle. This CDR3 is CSARDYLKVGLQETQYF. Here the CDR3 DNA reads TGCAGTGCTAGAGATTATCTTAAAGTAGGACTGCAAGAGACCCAGTACTTC.

This clonotype occurred many times. This chain links TRBV7-2 with TRBJ2-2, with D unclear. The CDR3 is made up of 13 amino acids. Trimming left V 3 bases short and J 7 bases short, with 9 bases between. Germline CDR1 reads SGHTA; CDR2 reads FQGNSA. CDR3 amino acids: CASSFTEYGELFF. The CDR3 nucleotides are TGTGCCAGCAGCTTTACTGAATACGGGGAGCTGTTTTTT.

This clonotype was detected only a few times. The chain links TRBV28 to TRBJ1-5; D is perhaps TRBD1 (5 bases). CDR3 length: 14 residues. V lost 7 bases and J 1 base, leaving 11 bases between the germline ends. Germline V lookup: CDR1 MDHEN, CDR2 SYDVKM. Written as DNA, the CDR3 is TGTGCCAGCAATTCCCGGGACAGCAATCAGCCCCAGCATTTT. Its translation: CASNSRDSNQPQHF.

This clonotype was seen at least ten times. V usage is TRBV20-1 and J usage is TRBJ2-7; TRBD2 might be the D (6 bases). V was shortened by 3 bases and J by 4 bases, with 16 bases between the two germline ends. The CDR3 extends over 14 amino acids. Germline V gene data show CDR1 as DFQATT and CDR2 as SNEGSKA (reference sequence). The CDR3 sequence: CSASGQVGLYEQYF. CDR3 bases: TGCAGTGCTAGTGGGCAGGTCGGACTATACGAGCAGTACTTC.

The chain carries TRBV5-1 and TRBJ2-1, with D tentatively TRBD1 (5 bases). Germline-derived CDR1 and CDR2 are SGHRS and YFSETQ. The V and J ends lost 0 bases and 0 bases respectively, with 16 bases between them. CDR3 length equals 18 residues. The CDR3 protein is CASSLAVATASSYNEQFF. The CDR3 region has the DNA TGCGCCAGCAGCTTGGCCGTGGCGACAGCGAGCTCCTACAATGAGCAGTTCTTC.

This clonotype was recorded many times. This chain joins TRBV4-3 and TRBJ2-3; no reliable D call. CDR3 size: 13 residues. V lost 0 bases and J 3 bases, leaving 4 bases between the germline ends. CDR1 and CDR2 from the germline V gene are LGHNA and YSLEER. The CDR3 DNA reads TGCGCCAGCAGCCAAGATGGAACAGATACGCAGTATTTT. Protein sequence: CASSQDGTDTQYF.

This clonotype was observed at least ten times. CDR3 sequence: CASSQERKGPYNEQFF. CDR3 nucleotides: TGTGCCAGCAGCCAAGAACGAAAGGGGCCCTACAATGAGCAGTTCTTC. The chain carries TRBV3-1 and TRBJ2-1; possible D gene TRBD1, 5 bases. The germline V and J ends were trimmed by 0 bases and 2 bases, with 11 bases remaining between them. The CDR3 runs 16 residues. Per germline, CDR1 LGHDT and CDR2 YNNKEL (reference sequence).

This clonotype was detected a few times. The gene calls are TRBV12-3 or TRBV12-4 and TRBJ2-6, with 9 bases lining up with TRBD1. The CDR3 has 15 amino acids. Unmatched junction bases numbered 2, after V lost 6 bases and J lost 2 bases. CDR3 amino acids: CASRGDRAGANVLTF. DNA of the CDR3: TGTGCCAGCAGGGGGGACAGGGCTGGGGCCAACGTCCTGACTTTC.

This clonotype has a handful of counts. V and J are TRBV7-9 and TRBJ2-1, with D tentatively TRBD2 (6 bases). The ends were cut back, 8 bases at V and 3 bases at J, with 20 bases in the middle. Germline V gene sequence: CDR1 SEHNR, CDR2 FQNEAQ (reference sequence). The CDR3 has 16 residues. The CDR3 nucleotides are TGTGCCAGCGGGCTGCTCGTCGCGGGACTCTACAATGAGCAGTTCTTC. Translated, it gives CASGLLVAGLYNEQFF.

Many counts were recorded for this clonotype. The chain combines TRBV4-3 with TRBJ2-5; TRBD2 is a possible D gene (5 bases). The CDR3 spans 18 residues. In germline, CDR1 is LGHNA, CDR2 YSLEER. V shed 3 bases and J shed 1 base, with 21 bases lying between them. CDR3 region: CASSQVPPGSGVQETQYF. CDR3 coding DNA: TGCGCCAGCAGCCAGGTACCCCCTGGCAGCGGAGTCCAAGAGACCCAGTACTTC.

This clonotype was recorded at least ten times. V and J are TRBV7-8 and TRBJ2-5, with 9 bases aligning to TRBD2. There are 17 residues in the CDR3. V trimming: 5 bases; J trimming: 3 bases; junction bases outside the gene matches: 13. CDR1 and CDR2 (germline): SGHVS, FQNEAQ. CDR3 in amino acids: CASSRNGMIAGEETQYF. The DNA of the CDR3 is TGTGCCAGCAGCCGGAATGGAATGATAGCGGGGGAAGAGACCCAGTACTTC.

The CDR3 spells CATSRSPGVEETQYF. The CDR3 DNA reads TGTGCCACCAGCAGAAGCCCAGGGGTCGAAGAGACCCAGTACTTC. This chain uses TRBV15 with TRBJ2-5, with a tentative D call TRBD1 (6 bases). This CDR3 region has 15 residues. The V end was cut by 2 bases, the J end by 3 bases, with 13 bases between. Per germline, CDR1 LNHNV and CDR2 YYDKDF (reference sequence).

The genes are TRBV7-2 and TRBJ1-5, with TRBD1 matching 10 bases. Trimming cost V 5 bases and J 6 bases; bases outside gene matches: 7. Germline-derived CDR1 and CDR2 are SGHTA and FQGNSA. CDR3 length: 15 residues. CDR3 sequence reads: CASSVRQGAGQPQHF. CDR3 in DNA: TGTGCCAGCAGCGTAAGACAGGGGGCGGGTCAGCCCCAGCATTTT. Full variable domain (outside the CDR3, taken from reference TRBV7-2 and TRBJ1-5): GAGVSQSPSNKVTEKGKDVELRCDPISGHTALYWYRQSLGQGLEFLIYFQGNSAPDKSGLPSDRFSAERTGGSVSTLTIQRTQQEDSAVYLCASSVRQGAGQPQHFGDGTRLSIL.

This clonotype appeared many times. This chain links TRBV27 with TRBJ2-7, with 8 bases fitting TRBD2. Germline CDR1 reads MNHEY; CDR2 reads SMNVEV (reference sequence). V gave up 0 bases and J gave up 3 bases; unmatched junction bases: 7. This CDR3 has 16 residues. The CDR3 here is CASSLSVWLAGYEQYF. CDR3 nucleotide sequence: TGTGCCAGCAGTTTATCGGTCTGGCTAGCGGGCTACGAGCAGTACTTC.

Many counts were recorded for this clonotype. V is TRBV29-1 and J is TRBJ2-6; 9 bases fit TRBD1. Per the germline V gene, CDR1 is SQVTM and CDR2 is ANQGSEA. The CDR3 length is 21 residues. V was clipped by 4 bases and J by 2 bases; unmatched bases: 21. CDR3 protein: CSVAFFHKPGQGSPGANVLTF. The DNA of the CDR3 is TGCAGCGTTGCTTTTTTCCACAAACCGGGACAGGGATCCCCTGGGGCCAACGTCCTGACTTTC.